The source of this T cell receptor beta chain is a study of tumor-infiltrating lymphocytes in primary liver carcinoma (dated by TCRdb to the late 2010s). Describing the broader study: Between late 2015 and 2016, roughly five patients in China with histopathologically diagnosed primary liver carcinoma had surgical resection. The five patients had tumors staged T1-T3 N0M0, with maximum diameters ranging from about 4.2 to 10 cm. A total of around 35 specimens from 5 patients went through TCRbeta repertoire sequencing, namely 25 tumor regions, 5 adjacent noncancerous liver tissues and 5 peripheral blood samples. Samples yielded roughly 3.65 to 7.5 million productive TCRbeta reads; read depth did not differ significantly between tissue types. Reproducibility between technical replicate repertoires was high, with correlation coefficients above 0.98 and mean shared-clone rates approximately 0.91. Of the five patients, three men and two women aged 30 to 69 years, four had hepatocellular carcinoma and one had combined HCC and intrahepatic cholangiocarcinoma. For each liver tumor, the study sampled five regions along with adjacent normal tissue and blood, and applied TCRbeta repertoire sequencing, expression microarrays and whole-exome sequencing.

From the cysteine through the phenylalanine, the CDR3 covers 12 amino acids. The DNA shown is the 36-base CDR3, in frame from base 1. Trimming takes 0 bases off V and 10 bases off J; junction bases not matched to a gene: 4. Per the germline V gene (reference sequence), GTSNPN is the CDR1 and SVGIG is the CDR2. The investigation overall reported the following: Repertoire overlap was found to be higher between tumor regions (mean about 35%) than between tumor-adjacent (around 17%) or tumor-blood (roughly 15%) pairs, consistent with antigen-driven expansion. Because only the TCR beta chain was sequenced and unpaired alpha chains were not captured, true repertoire diversity is likely underestimated. A significantly larger repertoire fraction was made up by the top 250 clones in tumors than in blood (p = 0.039). Comparison of CD4+ and CD8+ T cell repertoires was precluded by the use of bulk unsorted samples. With just four or five patients in the study, the authors point out that the findings should be validated in a larger study.

TCRbeta-specific cDNA was reverse-transcribed from roughly 500 ng total RNA using a constant-region primer and ProtoScript II reverse transcriptase. TCRbeta libraries were built with three nested multiplex PCR rounds, a slightly modified ARM-PCR procedure. Each of the first two PCR rounds ran for about 11 cycles using multiplex TRBV1-TRBV30 forward primers together with a Cbeta reverse primer. Sample barcodes and Illumina adapters were attached in a final 25-cycle PCR using Deep VentR polymerase. Before sequencing, amplicons of 200-500 bp were purified from gel using a QIAquick gel extraction kit. An Illumina HiSeq 2500 was used to sequence the TCRbeta amplicons, generating 250-bp paired-end reads. Per the authors' processing: Reads were quality-trimmed with Trimmomatic v0.33, and paired reads were merged with FLASH v1.2.11 to recover full CDR3 sequences. V, D and J germline segments were assigned to the rearranged TCRbeta sequences by MiGEC v1.2.1b. Clonotype statistics and Shannon-Wiener diversity indices were calculated with VDJtools v1.0.0. Except for diversity analysis, only each sample's 250 most abundant clonotypes were used in subsequent analyses to reduce sampling bias. Clones were called with MiXCR by TCRdb after fastp trimmed the public reads at Q25, and only in-frame beta chains were retained. Each CDR3 protein gets just one entry, which takes the most common genes and DNA from the rows behind it. TCRdb assigned the V and J calls; the authors' analysis was not used. Present in this sample are 330,000 or so distinct CDR3 sequences, almost 65% of which were seen just once. About 6.5% of the sample comes from the top ten.

RNA from unsorted whole blood was extracted with TRIzol reagent, and germline DNA was obtained with the DNeasy Blood & Tissue kit. Patients had chronic HBV infection and were treatment-naive at sampling. Before surgery, roughly 4 milliliters of peripheral blood were drawn into K2EDTA tubes. At least ten counts were recorded for this clonotype. Its antigen remains unidentified. The input lacks base qualities; no much larger clone sits a single base away. This receptor was identified in a man in his forties with primary liver carcinoma and hepatitis B virus infection. The specimen was peripheral blood. This receptor chain uses TRBV30 and TRBJ1-1; 8 junctional bases match TRBD1. This receptor has the CDR3 CAWSVLDRAAFF. The DNA sequence follows: TGTGCCTGGAGTGTACTGGACAGGGCAGCTTTCTTT. Beyond the CDR3, the reference TRBV30 and TRBJ1-1 genes provide the residues; the full variable domain reads: SQTIHQWPATLVQPVGSPLSLECTVEGTSNPNLYWYRQAAGRGLQLLFYSVGIGQISSEVPQNLSASRPQDRQFILSSKKLLLSDSGFYLCAWSVLDRAAFFGQGTRLTVV.